The T cell receptor beta chain under discussion was sequenced for a study of T cells after yellow fever vaccination. Overall study findings and caveats: Detected again after the booster were most primary-vaccination clones, at nearly 97% CD4 and approximately 85% CD8.

V was clipped by 2 bases and J by 6 bases; unmatched bases: 10. The CDR3 extends over 14 amino acids. CDR1 and CDR2 from the germline V gene are DFQATT and SNEGSKA (reference sequence). MiXCR was run by TCRdb on the 5' RACE reads, yielding one entry per CDR3 protein. The sample contains around 310,000 distinct CDR3 sequences, roughly 4% of which appear only once. This clonotype showed up many times. Antigen unknown. The chain employs TRBV20-1 and TRBJ2-7, with 7 positions matching TRBD1. This TCR derives from a man aged 18-30 years who received the YFV17D yellow fever vaccine. The source material was PBMCs, sampled 5 days after the yellow fever booster vaccination. The CDR3 protein is CSARPPNRGPEQYF. Written as DNA, the CDR3 is TGCAGTGCTAGACCCCCTAACAGGGGTCCCGAGCAGTACTTC.